This T cell receptor beta chain was retrieved from a study of T cell responses to AZD1222 COVID-19 vaccine. Using immunoSEQ multiplex PCR, the repertoire was profiled, and TCRdb retains in-frame clones only, with some absent. The data contain 150,000 to 250,000 clones, roughly 92% of them singletons. Germline V gene sequence: CDR1 ENHRY, CDR2 SYGVKD. The junction had 4 bases not matched to a gene; V was cut back by 5 bases and J by 5 bases. This CDR3 contains 15 residues. This specimen consisted of peripheral blood, obtained 28 days after the second AZD1222 dose. This clonotype originated in an adult who received the AZD1222 COVID-19 vaccine. The chain is built from TRBV10-3 and TRBJ1-4; 11 bases align to TRBD1. CDR3 nucleotide sequence: TGTGCCATCAGTCCGGGGACAGGGGGAAATGAAAAACTGTTTTTT. It translates to CAISPGTGGNEKLFF.